This T cell receptor (beta chain) emerged from a study of early T cells in non-severe SARS-CoV-2 infection (dated by TCRdb to the early 2020s). Study-level background: Because TCR sequencing was done on bulk RNA from unsorted whole blood, the alpha and beta chains could not be paired. Overall study results and their limits: Matching against VDJdb was skewed toward anti-spike CD8 responses, likely underestimated virus-specific expansions, and missed private and CD4 specificities.

The study was a case-control design nested within a healthcare worker cohort in London, UK, with weekly nasopharyngeal swab PCR tests and blood sampling. Between 23 and 31 March 2020, the week of the UK lockdown, healthcare workers were enrolled and then followed up weekly for as long as 16 weeks. To prepare the library, 5' RACE was applied. TCRdb names NextSeq 500 as the instrument used. Unique molecular identifiers were attached to individual cDNA molecules in the TCR library protocol so that sequencing error and PCR bias could be corrected. TCR alpha and beta chains were both sequenced, and the abundances of alpha and beta sequences in each sample were closely correlated with each other. The source study handled its data this way. Decombinator V4 was used to annotate the V gene, J gene and CDR3 of the TCR sequences. TCRs were defined as expanded if a significant change between any two time points was detected under a Poisson model with p below 0.0001. Abundances of TCRs were expressed as counts per million after normalisation to the total number of TCRs sequenced in each sample. A search of VDJdb, accessed on 1 November 2021, was run for TCRs annotated to CMV, EBV and SARS-CoV-2, with TCRs annotated for multiple antigens excluded. The public reads were reanalyzed by TCRdb: fastp trimming at Q25, MiXCR alignment, in-frame beta chains only. When rows share a CDR3 protein, they turn into one entry using the most common DNA and genes. The V and J calls were not made by the authors but by TCRdb's processing. Within this sample are under 95,000 distinct CDR3 sequences, with less than 15% of them counted one time only. The ten most abundant clones make up roughly 3.2% of the sample.

Details on this clonotype: This clone's antigen is unknown. Per-base qualities were not stored, and no clone one base away is much larger.

The sequence came from an adult who was a healthcare worker with PCR-confirmed SARS-CoV-2 infection or an uninfected control (not recorded which). The sample consisted of whole blood.

CDR3 region: CASSIRAGTYEQYF. The nucleotide sequence reads TGTGCCAGTAGTATAAGAGCGGGAACCTACGAGCAGTACTTC. Recombination joined TRBV19 with TRBJ2-7, with TRBD2 matching 7 junction bases. CDR1 and CDR2 were assigned from the germline V gene (reference sequence) as LNHDA and SQIVND. For this chain, trimming is 2 bases at the V end and 2 bases at the J end, and the number of junction bases without a gene match is 3. The CDR3 measures 14 amino acids from cysteine to phenylalanine. Only CDR3 DNA remains: 42 bases, in frame from the first base. When the CDR3 is completed using the reference TRBV19 and TRBJ2-7 genes on either side, the full variable domain is DGGITQSPKYLFRKEGQNVTLSCEQNLNHDAMYWYRQDPGQGLRLIYYSQIVNDFQKGDIAEGYSVSREKKESFPLTVTSAQKNPTAFYLCASSIRAGTYEQYFGPGTRLTVT.